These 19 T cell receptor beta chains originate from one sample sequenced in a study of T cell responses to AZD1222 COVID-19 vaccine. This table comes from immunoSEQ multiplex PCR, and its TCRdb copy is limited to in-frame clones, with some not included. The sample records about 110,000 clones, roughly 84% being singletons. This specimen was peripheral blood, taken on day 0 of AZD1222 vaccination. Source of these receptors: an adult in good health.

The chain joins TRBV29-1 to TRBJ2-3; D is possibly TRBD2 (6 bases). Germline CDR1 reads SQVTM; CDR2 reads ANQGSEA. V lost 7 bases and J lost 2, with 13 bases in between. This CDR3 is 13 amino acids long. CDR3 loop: CSAPGLFTDTQYF. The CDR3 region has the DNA TGCAGCGCTCCGGGACTTTTCACAGATACGCAGTATTTT.

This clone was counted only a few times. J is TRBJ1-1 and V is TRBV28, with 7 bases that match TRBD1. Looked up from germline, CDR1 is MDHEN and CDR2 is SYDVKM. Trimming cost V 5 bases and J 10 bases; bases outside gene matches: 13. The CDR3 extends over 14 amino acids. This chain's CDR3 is CASSLSTGWEGAFF. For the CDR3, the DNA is TGTGCCAGCAGTCTCTCGACAGGGTGGGAAGGAGCTTTCTTT.

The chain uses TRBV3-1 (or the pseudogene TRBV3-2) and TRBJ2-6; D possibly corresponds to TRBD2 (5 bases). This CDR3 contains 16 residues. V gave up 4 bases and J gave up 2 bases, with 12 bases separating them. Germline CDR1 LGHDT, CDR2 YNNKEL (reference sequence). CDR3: CASSPFLGAGANVLTF. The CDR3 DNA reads TGTGCCAGCAGCCCATTCCTCGGGGCTGGGGCCAACGTCCTGACTTTC.

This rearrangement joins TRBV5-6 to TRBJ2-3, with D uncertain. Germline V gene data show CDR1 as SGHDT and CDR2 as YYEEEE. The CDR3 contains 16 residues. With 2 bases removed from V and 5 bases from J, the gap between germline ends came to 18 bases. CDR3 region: CASSLVLMRERDTQYF. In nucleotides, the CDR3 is TGTGCCAGCAGCTTAGTACTCATGCGAGAAAGAGATACGCAGTATTTT.

The CDR3 is CASSLGPGAGYNTEAFF. CDR3 bases: TGCGCCAGCAGCTTGGGTCCTGGGGCAGGCTACAACACTGAAGCTTTCTTT. The rearrangement joins TRBV5-1 to TRBJ1-1; possibly TRBD1 for D (5 bases). From germline, CDR1 is SGHRS and CDR2 YFSETQ. The germline V and J ends were trimmed by 0 bases and 2 bases, with 17 bases remaining between them. This CDR3 comprises 17 residues.

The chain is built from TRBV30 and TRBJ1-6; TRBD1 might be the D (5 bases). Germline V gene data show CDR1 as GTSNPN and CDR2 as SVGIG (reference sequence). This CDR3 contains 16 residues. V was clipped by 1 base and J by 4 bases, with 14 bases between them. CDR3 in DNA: TGTGCCTGGAGTGCTTGGGGGACTAAGTATAATTCACCCCTCCACTTT. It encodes CAWSAWGTKYNSPLHF.

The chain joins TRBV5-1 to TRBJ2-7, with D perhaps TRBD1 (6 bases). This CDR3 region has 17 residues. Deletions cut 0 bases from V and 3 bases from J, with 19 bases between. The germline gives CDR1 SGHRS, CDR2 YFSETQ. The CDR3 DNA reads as TGCGCCAGCAGCTTGGTTCAGGGGCGGGTCCCCCTCTACGAGCAGTACTTC. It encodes CASSLVQGRVPLYEQYF.

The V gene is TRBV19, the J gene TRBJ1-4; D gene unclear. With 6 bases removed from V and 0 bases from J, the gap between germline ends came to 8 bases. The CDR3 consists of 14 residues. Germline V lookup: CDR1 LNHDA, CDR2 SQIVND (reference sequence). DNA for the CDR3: TGTGCCAGTAGCTCAGTTGCAACTAATGAAAAACTGTTTTTT. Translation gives CASSSVATNEKLFF.

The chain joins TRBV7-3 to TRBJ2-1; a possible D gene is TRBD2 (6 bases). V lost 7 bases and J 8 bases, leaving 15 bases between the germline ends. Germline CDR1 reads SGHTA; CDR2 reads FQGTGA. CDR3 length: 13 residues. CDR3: CASTVGGMDEQFF. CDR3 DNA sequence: TGTGCCAGCACCGTCGGGGGAATGGATGAGCAGTTCTTC.

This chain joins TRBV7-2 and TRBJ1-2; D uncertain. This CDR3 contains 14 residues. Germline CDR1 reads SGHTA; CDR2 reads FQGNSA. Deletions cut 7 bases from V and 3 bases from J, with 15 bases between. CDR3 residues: CASTTQVTDYGYTF. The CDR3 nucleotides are TGTGCCAGCACCACGCAGGTTACAGACTATGGCTACACCTTC.

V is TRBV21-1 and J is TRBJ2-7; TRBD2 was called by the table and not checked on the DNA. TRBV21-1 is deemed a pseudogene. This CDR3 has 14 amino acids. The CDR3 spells CASATFYYPYEQYF. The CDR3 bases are TGTGCCAGCGCCACTTTCTATTATCCCTACGAGCAGTACTTC.

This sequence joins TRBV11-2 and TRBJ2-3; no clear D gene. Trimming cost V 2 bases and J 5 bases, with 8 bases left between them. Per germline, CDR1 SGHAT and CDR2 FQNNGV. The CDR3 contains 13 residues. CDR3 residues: CASSLSQEDTQYF. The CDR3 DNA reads TGTGCCAGCAGCTTAAGTCAGGAAGATACGCAGTATTTT.

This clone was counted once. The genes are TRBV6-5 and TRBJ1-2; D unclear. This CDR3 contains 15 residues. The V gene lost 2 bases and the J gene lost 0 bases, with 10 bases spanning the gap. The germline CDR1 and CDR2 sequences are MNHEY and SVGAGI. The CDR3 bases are TGTGCCAGCAGTTACGGGAGGGAGTCTAACTATGGCTACACCTTC. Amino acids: CASSYGRESNYGYTF.

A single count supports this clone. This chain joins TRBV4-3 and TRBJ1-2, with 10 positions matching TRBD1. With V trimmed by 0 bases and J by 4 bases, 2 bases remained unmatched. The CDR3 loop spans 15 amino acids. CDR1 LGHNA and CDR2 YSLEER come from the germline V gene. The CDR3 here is CASSQETGGGYGYTF. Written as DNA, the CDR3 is TGCGCCAGCAGCCAAGAGACAGGGGGCGGCTATGGCTACACCTTC.

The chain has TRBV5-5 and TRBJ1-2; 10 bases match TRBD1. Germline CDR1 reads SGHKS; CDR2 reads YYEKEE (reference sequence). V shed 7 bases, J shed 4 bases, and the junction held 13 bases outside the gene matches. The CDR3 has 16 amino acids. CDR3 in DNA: TGTGCCAGCTCAGGACAGGGGGTTTCTGGTTTCTATGGCTACACCTTC. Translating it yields CASSGQGVSGFYGYTF.

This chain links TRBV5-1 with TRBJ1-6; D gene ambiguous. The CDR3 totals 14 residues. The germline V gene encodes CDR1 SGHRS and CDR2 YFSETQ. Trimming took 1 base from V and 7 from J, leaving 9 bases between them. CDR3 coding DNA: TGCGCCAGCAGCTTGTGGTCAGAGAATTCACCCCTCCACTTT. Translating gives CASSLWSENSPLHF.

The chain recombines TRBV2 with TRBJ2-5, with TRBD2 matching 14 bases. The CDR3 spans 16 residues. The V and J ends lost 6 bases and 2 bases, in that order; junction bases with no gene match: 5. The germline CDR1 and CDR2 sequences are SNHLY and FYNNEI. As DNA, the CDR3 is TGTGCCAGCAGCCAGACTAGCGGGGGGGAACAAGAGACCCAGTACTTC. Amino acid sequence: CASSQTSGGEQETQYF.

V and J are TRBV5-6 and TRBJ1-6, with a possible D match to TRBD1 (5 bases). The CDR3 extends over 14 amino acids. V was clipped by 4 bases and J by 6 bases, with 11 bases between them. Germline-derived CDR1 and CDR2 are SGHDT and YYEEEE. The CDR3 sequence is CASSVGTPNSPLHF. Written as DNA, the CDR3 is TGTGCCAGCAGCGTCGGGACTCCTAATTCACCCCTCCACTTT.

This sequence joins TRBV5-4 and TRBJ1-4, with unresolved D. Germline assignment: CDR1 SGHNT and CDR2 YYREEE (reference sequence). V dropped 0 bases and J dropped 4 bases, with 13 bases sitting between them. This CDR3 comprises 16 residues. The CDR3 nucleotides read TGTGCCAGCAGCTTGGGAGGGCGGCTCGGTAATGAAAAACTGTTTTTT. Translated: CASSLGGRLGNEKLFF.